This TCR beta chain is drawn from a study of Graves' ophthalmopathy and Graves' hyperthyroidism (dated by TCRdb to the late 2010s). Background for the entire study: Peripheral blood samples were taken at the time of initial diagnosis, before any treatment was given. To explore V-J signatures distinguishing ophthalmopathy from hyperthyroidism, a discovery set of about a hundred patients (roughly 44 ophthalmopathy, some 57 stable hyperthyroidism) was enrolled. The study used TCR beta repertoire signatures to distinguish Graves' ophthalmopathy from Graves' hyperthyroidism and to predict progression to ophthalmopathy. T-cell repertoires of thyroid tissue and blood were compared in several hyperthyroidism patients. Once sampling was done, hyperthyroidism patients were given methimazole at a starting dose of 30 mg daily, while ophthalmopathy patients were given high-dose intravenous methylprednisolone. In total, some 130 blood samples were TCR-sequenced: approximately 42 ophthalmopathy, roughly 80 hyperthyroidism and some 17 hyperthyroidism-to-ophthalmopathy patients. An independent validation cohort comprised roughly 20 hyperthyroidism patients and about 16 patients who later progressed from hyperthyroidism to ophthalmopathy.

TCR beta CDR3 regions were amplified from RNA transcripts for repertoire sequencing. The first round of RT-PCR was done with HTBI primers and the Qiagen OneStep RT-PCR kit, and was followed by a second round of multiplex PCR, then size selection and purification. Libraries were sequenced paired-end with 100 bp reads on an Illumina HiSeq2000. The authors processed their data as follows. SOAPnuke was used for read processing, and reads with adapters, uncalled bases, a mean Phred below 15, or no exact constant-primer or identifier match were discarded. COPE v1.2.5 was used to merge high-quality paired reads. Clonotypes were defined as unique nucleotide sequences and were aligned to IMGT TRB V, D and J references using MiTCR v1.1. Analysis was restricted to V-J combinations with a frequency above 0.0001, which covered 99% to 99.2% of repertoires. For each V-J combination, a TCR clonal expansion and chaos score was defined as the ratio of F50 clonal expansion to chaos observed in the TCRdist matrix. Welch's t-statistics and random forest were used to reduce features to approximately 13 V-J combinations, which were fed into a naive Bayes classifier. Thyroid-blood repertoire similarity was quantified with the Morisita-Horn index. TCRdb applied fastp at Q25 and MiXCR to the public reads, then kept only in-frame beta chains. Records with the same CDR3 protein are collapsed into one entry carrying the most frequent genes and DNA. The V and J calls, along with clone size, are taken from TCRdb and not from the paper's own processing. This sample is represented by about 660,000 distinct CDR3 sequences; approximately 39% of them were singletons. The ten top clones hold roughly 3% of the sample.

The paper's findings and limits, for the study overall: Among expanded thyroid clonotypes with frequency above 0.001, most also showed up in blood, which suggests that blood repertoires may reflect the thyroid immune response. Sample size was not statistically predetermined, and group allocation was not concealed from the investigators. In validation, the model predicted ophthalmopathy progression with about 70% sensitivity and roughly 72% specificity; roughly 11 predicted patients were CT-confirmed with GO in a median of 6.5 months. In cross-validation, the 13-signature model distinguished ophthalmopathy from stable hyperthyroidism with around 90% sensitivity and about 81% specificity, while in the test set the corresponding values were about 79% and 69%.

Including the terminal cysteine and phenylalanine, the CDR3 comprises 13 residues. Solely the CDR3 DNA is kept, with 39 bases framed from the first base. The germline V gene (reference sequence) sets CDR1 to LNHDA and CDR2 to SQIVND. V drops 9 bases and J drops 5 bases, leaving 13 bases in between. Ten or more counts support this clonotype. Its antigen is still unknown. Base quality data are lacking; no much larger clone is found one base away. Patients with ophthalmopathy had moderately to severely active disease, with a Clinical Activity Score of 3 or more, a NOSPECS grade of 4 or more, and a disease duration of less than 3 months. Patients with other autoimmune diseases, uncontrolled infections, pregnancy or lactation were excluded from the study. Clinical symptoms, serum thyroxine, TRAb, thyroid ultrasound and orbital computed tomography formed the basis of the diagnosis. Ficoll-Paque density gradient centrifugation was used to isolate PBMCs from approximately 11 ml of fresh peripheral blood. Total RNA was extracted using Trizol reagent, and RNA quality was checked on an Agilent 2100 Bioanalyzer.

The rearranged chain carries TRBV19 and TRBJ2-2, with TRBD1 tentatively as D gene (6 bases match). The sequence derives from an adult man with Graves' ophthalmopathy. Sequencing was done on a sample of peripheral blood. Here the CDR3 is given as CASTDRLTGELFF. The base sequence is TGTGCCAGCACAGACAGGCTAACCGGGGAGCTGTTTTTT.